These 25 T cell receptor beta chains share one sample of origin, sequenced in a study of siplizumab effects on memory and regulatory T cells. Repertoires were generated with immunoSEQ multiplex PCR, while TCRdb's copy carries only in-frame clones and drops some. This table holds about 100,000 clones, around nine tenths found once. The sample consisted of non-Treg CD4+ T cells sorted from blood. Every receptor here comes from a human donor in good health.

This chain connects TRBV5-6 to TRBJ2-4; TRBD1 might be the D (6 bases). This CDR3 region has 13 residues. V dropped 4 bases and J dropped 6 bases, with 11 bases sitting between them. Germline CDR1 SGHDT, CDR2 YYEEEE. The CDR3 here is CASSRTDRNIQYF. CDR3 in DNA: TGTGCCAGCAGCAGAACGGACAGAAACATTCAGTACTTC.

The CDR3 region is CASSPRTGNVLTF. The DNA for the CDR3 is TGTGCCAGCAGCCCACGGACAGGGAACGTCCTGACTTTC. V and J are TRBV7-2 and TRBJ2-6, with 8 bases matching TRBD1. The length of the CDR3 is 13 residues. V was clipped by 5 bases and J by 10 bases; unmatched bases: 4. CDR1 and CDR2 from the germline V gene are SGHTA and FQGNSA.

This chain connects TRBV5-1 to TRBJ1-2, with a weak D call TRBD1 (6 bases). The V gene lost 2 bases and the J gene lost 4 bases, with 15 bases spanning the gap. This CDR3 has 15 residues. Germline V CDR1 and CDR2: SGHRS, YFSETQ. The CDR3 protein is CASSFDRPLSYGYTF. The CDR3 bases are TGCGCCAGCAGCTTCGACAGGCCCTTATCCTATGGCTACACCTTC.

This chain links TRBV4-1 with TRBJ1-2, with D maybe TRBD1 (5 bases). Germline CDR1 and CDR2: MGHRA and YSYEKL. This CDR3 spans 14 amino acids. V shed 1 base and J shed 8 bases, with 14 bases lying between them. CDR3 sequence (DNA): TGCGCCAGCAGCCAAGGGGGCTCAGATTTGGGCTACACCTTC. This gives the protein CASSQGGSDLGYTF.

V gene TRBV14 combines with J gene TRBJ2-1, with D maybe TRBD2 (6 bases). Germline V gene lookup returns CDR1 SGHDN and CDR2 FVKESK. The CDR3 extends over 13 amino acids. V was clipped by 6 bases and J by 6 bases, with 12 bases between them. The CDR3 loop reads CASSARRGNEQFF. CDR3 DNA: TGTGCCAGCAGTGCCAGGCGGGGCAATGAGCAGTTCTTC.

This clone has a handful of counts. This sequence joins TRBV7-8 and TRBJ1-2; no clear D. V was shortened by 3 bases and J by 4 bases, with 12 bases between the two germline ends. This CDR3 has 14 amino acids. The germline CDR1 and CDR2 sequences are SGHVS and FQNEAQ. The CDR3 sequence is CASSFNSEVYGYTF. The CDR3 DNA sequence: TGTGCCAGCAGCTTCAACTCAGAGGTCTATGGCTACACCTTC.

This chain uses TRBV29-1 with TRBJ2-4, with D possibly being TRBD1 (6 bases). V gave up 6 bases and J gave up 2 bases, with 8 bases separating them. The CDR3 has 12 amino acids. Germline-derived CDR1 and CDR2 are SQVTM and ANQGSEA. The CDR3 DNA follows: TGCAGCGTGCAGGGGACCAAAAACATTCAGTACTTC. It specifies CSVQGTKNIQYF.

The gene calls are TRBV6-5 and TRBJ2-7; 10 nucleotides align to TRBD1. Germline V gene data show CDR1 as MNHEY and CDR2 as SVGAGI. V lost 5 bases and J lost 4; bases outside the gene matches: 8. The CDR3 consists of 15 residues. The CDR3 DNA reads TGTGCCAGCAGTATTTTCGGGACAGGGGATTACGAGCAGTACTTC. Protein sequence: CASSIFGTGDYEQYF.

The rearrangement links TRBV28 to TRBJ2-3; no firm D call. Germline V gene lookup returns CDR1 MDHEN and CDR2 SYDVKM. CDR3 length: 15 amino acids. V lost 6 bases to trimming and J lost 1 base, with 14 bases between them. The chain's CDR3 is CASRDPGPRTDTQYF. The CDR3 DNA is TGTGCCAGCAGGGACCCGGGCCCGCGCACAGATACGCAGTATTTT. Drawing the rest from reference TRBV28 and TRBJ2-3, the complete variable domain is DVKVTQSSRYLVKRTGEKVFLECVQDMDHENMFWYRQDPGLGLRLIYFSYDVKMKEKGDIPEGYSVSREKKERFSLILESASTNQTSMYLCASRDPGPRTDTQYFGPGTRLTVL.

The V gene is TRBV29-1, the J gene TRBJ1-1, with D perhaps TRBD1 (5 bases). The CDR3 is 11 residues long. Trimming pared 7 bases from V and 10 bases from J, leaving 16 bases between. The germline CDR1 and CDR2 sequences are SQVTM and ANQGSEA. Here the CDR3 reads CSGVDPGGAFF. CDR3 nucleotides: TGCAGCGGAGTGGATCCGGGGGGAGCTTTCTTT.

This clone has more than one count but fewer than ten. The same CDR3 also results from other DNA sequences found in this sample. The rearrangement uses TRBV5-1 and TRBJ1-1; tentative D call: TRBD1 (6 bases). The ends were cut back, 1 base at V and 0 bases at J, with 7 bases in the middle. This CDR3 has 14 amino acids. Germline-derived CDR1 and CDR2 are SGHRS and YFSETQ. The CDR3 protein is CASSLTGMNTEAFF. The CDR3 DNA reads as TGCGCCAGCAGCTTGACAGGGATGAACACTGAAGCTTTCTTT.

V is TRBV19 and J is TRBJ1-4; D is undetermined. CDR3 size: 14 residues. Trimming stripped 6 bases from V and 2 bases from J, with 10 bases between. Per germline, CDR1 LNHDA and CDR2 SQIVND (reference sequence). This CDR3 is CASSDRGTNEKLFF. CDR3 coding DNA: TGTGCCAGTAGCGATCGGGGTACTAATGAAAAACTGTTTTTT.

The rearrangement links TRBV6-1 to TRBJ1-3, with no clear D. The CDR3 sequence is 12 residues long. The germline V gene has CDR1 MNHNS and CDR2 SASEGT. The V gene lost 6 bases and the J gene lost 0 bases, with 3 bases spanning the gap. This chain's CDR3 is CASSNSGNTIYF. CDR3 DNA: TGTGCCAGCAGCAACTCTGGAAACACCATATATTTT.

J is TRBJ2-7 and V is TRBV25-1; TRBD1 is a possible D gene (7 bases). The CDR3 extends over 15 amino acids. CDR1 and CDR2 from the germline V gene are MGHDK and SYGVNS. V lost 1 base, J lost 3 bases, and 13 bases lay in between. In nucleotides, the CDR3 is TGTGCCAGCAGTGAATCCAGACAGGGACTCTACGAGCAGTACTTC. As protein: CASSESRQGLYEQYF.

This clone has just one count. The rearrangement joins TRBV6-1 to TRBJ2-1, with D unclear. Germline values: CDR1 MNHNS, CDR2 SASEGT. V gave up 1 base and J gave up 2 bases, with 9 bases separating them. The CDR3 has 15 residues. CDR3 nucleotides: TGTGCCAGCAGTGAAGGGTTTGAACCCTACAATGAGCAGTTCTTC. This codes for CASSEGFEPYNEQFF.

The CDR3 protein is CARVSGAKSSSTDTQYF. CDR3 coding DNA: TGTGCCCGAGTTTCAGGCGCCAAAAGCTCTAGCACAGATACGCAGTATTTT. The J gene is TRBJ2-3, the V gene TRBV21-1; the D call TRBD1 from the table was never checked on the DNA. TRBV21-1 counts as a pseudogene. The CDR3 runs to 17 residues.

This rearrangement joins TRBV18 to TRBJ2-7; D is uncertain. CDR1 KGHSH and CDR2 LQKENI come from the germline V gene. Trimming pared 0 bases from V and 1 base from J, leaving 4 bases between. This CDR3 region has 13 residues. The CDR3 sequence: CASSPPRSYEQYF. CDR3 coding DNA: TGTGCCAGCTCACCACCTCGGTCCTACGAGCAGTACTTC.

The CDR3 protein is CAWSIQTGETQYF. The CDR3 region has the DNA TGTGCCTGGAGTATACAGACAGGAGAGACCCAGTACTTC. V usage is TRBV30 and J usage is TRBJ2-5, with a tentative D call TRBD1 (6 bases). V lost 2 bases to trimming and J lost 4 bases, with 11 bases between them. The CDR3 contains 13 residues. Germline assignment: CDR1 GTSNPN and CDR2 SVGIG (reference sequence).

This chain uses TRBV30 with TRBJ2-7, with D perhaps TRBD1 (6 bases). CDR1 and CDR2 (germline): GTSNPN, SVGIG (reference sequence). Trimming cost V 4 bases and J 6 bases, with 16 bases left between them. The CDR3 has 13 residues. Here the CDR3 DNA reads TGTGCCTGGAACCGGGACATAAAGCCCGAGCAGTACTTC. Translated: CAWNRDIKPEQYF.

The rearrangement links TRBV11-2 to TRBJ2-7; weak D call: TRBD1 (6 bases). Germline CDR1 SGHAT, CDR2 FQNNGV. The CDR3 consists of 12 residues. The ends were cut back, 5 bases at V and 2 bases at J, with 7 bases in the middle. The CDR3 loop is CASSGGTYEQYF. DNA for the CDR3: TGTGCCAGCAGCGGGGGCACCTACGAGCAGTACTTC.

In its sample, this clone was seen once. The gene calls are TRBV28 and TRBJ2-1; 7 positions agree with TRBD2. Germline V CDR1 and CDR2: MDHEN, SYDVKM. V lost 6 bases, J lost 4 bases, and 12 bases stayed unmatched. CDR3 length: 16 residues. CDR3 sequence (DNA): TGTGCCAGCAGCAGCTCGAGGGAGGGCCGGTACAATGAGCAGTTCTTC. This encodes CASSSSREGRYNEQFF.

V and J are TRBV29-1 and TRBJ2-1; TRBD2 matches at 12 bases. This CDR3 spans 15 amino acids. The junction had 1 base not matched to a gene; V was cut back by 4 bases and J by 0 bases. The V gene's germline CDR1 is SQVTM and CDR2 ANQGSEA. The CDR3 reads CSVVTSGSSYNEQFF. The CDR3 DNA sequence: TGCAGCGTTGTGACTAGCGGGAGCTCCTACAATGAGCAGTTCTTC.

This chain joins TRBV5-1 and TRBJ2-2; TRBD2 agrees at 11 bases. With V trimmed by 0 bases and J by 3 bases, 7 bases remained unmatched. Germline CDR1 is SGHRS and CDR2 is YFSETQ. This CDR3 contains 18 residues. The CDR3 DNA follows: TGCGCCAGCAGCTTGGTTCTAGCGGGAGGTCCGGACACCGGGGAGCTGTTTTTT. It encodes CASSLVLAGGPDTGELFF. Looking up the rest from reference TRBV5-1 and TRBJ2-2 gives the full variable domain: KAGVTQTPRYLIKTRGQQVTLSCSPISGHRSVSWYQQTPGQGLQFLFEYFSETQRNKGNFPGRFSGRQFSNSRSEMNVSTLELGDSALYLCASSLVLAGGPDTGELFFGEGSRLTVL.

V and J are TRBV7-3 and TRBJ2-5, with TRBD1 matching over 7 bases. This CDR3 comprises 13 residues. After removal of 5 bases from V and 4 bases from J, the junction contained 4 bases not matched to a gene. The germline gives CDR1 SGHTA, CDR2 FQGTGA. For the CDR3, the DNA is TGTGCCAGCAGCCAACAGGGGTTAGAGACCCAGTACTTC. Amino acids: CASSQQGLETQYF.

The CDR3 reads CASSPWTSGRARETQYF. CDR3 nucleotide sequence: TGTGCCAGCAGCCCCTGGACTAGCGGGAGGGCTCGGGAGACCCAGTACTTC. This chain links TRBV28 with TRBJ2-5, with TRBD2 matching over 15 bases. The V gene's germline CDR1 is MDHEN and CDR2 SYDVKM. The CDR3 is 17 residues long. V was pared by 6 bases and J by 5 bases, with 10 bases of the junction left unmatched.